This TCR beta chain was found in a study of T-cell reconstitution after alpha-beta-depleted transplantation in children. A TCRbeta library incorporating unique molecular identifiers was prepared. TCRdb itself ran the PCR reads through MiXCR, one entry per CDR3 protein. This sample carries around 400,000 distinct CDR3 sequences, about a tenth of them seen once, and the ten largest clones take approximately 5%. The CDR3 is 16 residues long. Trimming cost V 2 bases and J 8 bases; bases outside gene matches: 12. Germline V CDR1 and CDR2: ENHRY, SYGVKD. The chain uses TRBV10-3 and TRBJ2-1; 7 nucleotides match TRBD1. This sequence originates from a human donor who donated a stem cell graft to a child with acute myeloid leukemia. The sequenced sample was PBMCs from the stem cell graft donor, obtained from the stem cell graft. The DNA of the CDR3 is TGTGCCATCAGTGAGAATAGACAGGGATGGGGACATGAGCAGTTCTTC. Its translation is CAISENRQGWGHEQFF.